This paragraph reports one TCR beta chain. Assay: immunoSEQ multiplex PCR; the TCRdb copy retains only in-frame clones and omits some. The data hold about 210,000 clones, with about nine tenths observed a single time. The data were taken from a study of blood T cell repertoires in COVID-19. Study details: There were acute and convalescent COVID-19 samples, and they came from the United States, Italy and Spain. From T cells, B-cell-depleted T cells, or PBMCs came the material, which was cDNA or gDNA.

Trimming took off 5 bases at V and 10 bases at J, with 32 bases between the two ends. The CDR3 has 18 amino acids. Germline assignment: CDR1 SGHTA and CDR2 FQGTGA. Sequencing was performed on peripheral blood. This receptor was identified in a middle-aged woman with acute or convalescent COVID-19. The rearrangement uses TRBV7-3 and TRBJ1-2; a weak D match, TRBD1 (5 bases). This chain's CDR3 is CASSPAAPYLQEFPHYTF. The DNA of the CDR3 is TGTGCCAGCAGCCCTGCTGCCCCCTATCTACAGGAGTTCCCCCACTACACCTTC.